These 6 T cell receptor beta chains were sequenced from one sample in a study of blood T cell repertoires in COVID-19 (dated by TCRdb to about 2020). The library was built by means of the immunoSEQ multiplex PCR assay. Drawn from immuneACCESS, this table holds only the in-frame rearrangements with V and J called that TCRdb kept. Clones are partly lost; checked studies trace under half to an unresolved V gene and leave the rest unexplained. This sample holds a few hundred thousand clones; more than 75% were observed only once. The ten largest clones add up to roughly 1.9% of the sample. Sequences were obtained from PBMCs or T cells enriched from blood (not recorded which). The receptors were gathered from a man aged 35 to 55 in a cohort exposed to, infected with or recovered from COVID-19 (not recorded which).

This clone was found a few times. The rearrangement links TRBV7-9 to TRBJ2-7, with a weak D call TRBD2 (5 bases). Per the germline V gene, CDR1 is SEHNR and CDR2 is FQNEAQ (reference sequence). The V end lost 0 bases, the J end lost 6 bases, and 12 bases lay between the germline ends. The CDR3 is made up of 14 amino acids. CDR3 DNA sequence: TGTGCCAGCAGCTTAGCGGGAGAGGGTCTCGAGCAGTACTTC. It specifies CASSLAGEGLEQYF.

The chain joins TRBV6-1 to TRBJ1-3; tentative D call: TRBD1 (6 bases). The CDR3 is 17 amino acids. The germline CDR1 and CDR2 sequences are MNHNS and SASEGT. V lost 0 bases and J 4 bases, leaving 16 bases between the germline ends. CDR3 region: CASSEARGQGSGNTIYF. CDR3 nucleotides: TGTGCCAGCAGTGAAGCGCGAGGGCAGGGGTCGGGAAACACCATATATTTT.

The chain recombines TRBV11-2 with TRBJ2-7, with D possibly matching TRBD1 (6 bases). This CDR3 contains 15 residues. Trimming removed 4 bases from V and 3 bases from J, with 16 bases in between. The germline gives CDR1 SGHAT, CDR2 FQNNGV. This CDR3 reads CASSSRGQGGYEQYF. The CDR3, as DNA: TGTGCCAGCAGCTCCAGGGGTCAGGGTGGCTACGAGCAGTACTTC.

The rearrangement uses TRBV7-9 and TRBJ2-3; D is possibly TRBD2 (6 bases). CDR1 and CDR2 from the germline V gene are SEHNR and FQNEAQ (reference sequence). V lost 2 bases and J 7 bases, leaving 13 bases between the germline ends. The CDR3 spans 14 residues. In nucleotides, the CDR3 is TGTGCCAGCAGCTTATTGGTTAGCGGTTATACGCAGTATTTT. It translates to CASSLLVSGYTQYF.

This clone has a single count. The chain joins TRBV7-2 to TRBJ2-7, with a weak D call TRBD2 (5 bases). CDR3 size: 15 residues. Germline CDR1 SGHTA, CDR2 FQGNSA. V was shortened by 1 base and J by 2 bases, with 12 bases between the two germline ends. The chain's CDR3 is CASSLGSSQTYEQYF. The CDR3 DNA reads TGTGCCAGCAGCTTAGGGTCTAGCCAGACCTACGAGCAGTACTTC.

CDR3 sequence: CASSSQGTQETQYF. CDR3 nucleotide sequence: TGTGCCAGCAGTTCACAGGGGACCCAAGAGACCCAGTACTTC. V and J are TRBV27 and TRBJ2-5; 7 nucleotides align to TRBD1. The ends lost 4 bases at V and 1 base at J; junction bases unmatched: 3. The CDR3 length is 14 residues. Germline V gene lookup returns CDR1 MNHEY and CDR2 SMNVEV (reference sequence).